This T cell receptor (beta chain) was found in a study of PD-1 blockade in classical Hodgkin lymphoma. This sample's time point: cycle 4 day 1 (C4D1), after five to seven weeks of nivolumab. All patients experienced relapse after autologous stem cell transplantation, and brentuximab vedotin exposure was variable. A note on this clone: What it binds is unknown.

The CDR3 sequence is 13 residues long. The V and J ends lost 6 bases and 5 bases respectively, with 11 bases between them. The V gene's germline CDR1 is KGHSH and CDR2 LQKENI. Overall study results and limits: Whereas CD4+ TCR diversity had risen significantly by C4D1, CD8+ TCR diversity had not. Still unresolved is the cause of the repertoire differences, which may be disease activity or prior therapy.

The table came from immunoSEQ multiplex PCR; TCRdb's copy has only in-frame clones and leaves some out. The data contain around 93,000 clones, about 77% of them singletons. This specimen consisted of peripheral blood mononuclear cells (PBMCs), obtained before the fourth cycle of nivolumab. The source of this sequence is a human donor with classical Hodgkin lymphoma. The rearrangement uses TRBV18 and TRBJ1-5; no clear D. The CDR3 spells CASSDITHQPQHF. The DNA for the CDR3 is TGTGCCAGCTCCGACATAACCCATCAGCCCCAGCATTTT. The full variable domain, with the rest looked up from reference TRBV18 and TRBJ1-5, is NAGVMQNPRHLVRRRGQEARLRCSPMKGHSHVYWYRQLPEEGLKFMVYLQKENIIDESGMPKERFSAEFPKEGPSILRIQQVVRGDSAAYFCASSDITHQPQHFGDGTRLSIL.